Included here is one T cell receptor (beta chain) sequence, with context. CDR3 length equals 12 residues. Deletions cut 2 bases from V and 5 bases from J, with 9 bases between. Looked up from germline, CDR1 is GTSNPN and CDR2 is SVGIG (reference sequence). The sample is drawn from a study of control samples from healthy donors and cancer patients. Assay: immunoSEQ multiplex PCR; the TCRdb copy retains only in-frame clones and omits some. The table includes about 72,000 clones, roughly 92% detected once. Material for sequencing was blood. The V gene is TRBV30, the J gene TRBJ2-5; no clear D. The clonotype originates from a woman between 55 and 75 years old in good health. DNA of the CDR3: TGTGCCTGGAGTCGGGTTGGGGAGACCCAGTACTTC. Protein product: CAWSRVGETQYF.